The 14 T cell receptor beta chains below come from one sample, sequenced in a study of breast tumors, draining lymph nodes, adjacent tissues. The lymph nodes were axillary draining lymph nodes from breast cancer patients. TCRdb re-called the multiplex PCR reads with MiXCR, one entry per CDR3 protein. Of 150,000 to 200,000 distinct CDR3 sequences in the sample, 33% were seen once. Sequences were obtained from axillary lymph node tissue. The origin of the receptors is a female donor with breast cancer. Some clones in this sample may be carry-over from other donors' samples.

As to this clonotype: One junction end disagrees with the germline gene, perhaps due to a read error. The V gene is TRBV14, the J gene TRBJ1-3; D remains ambiguous. The CDR3 sequence is 17 residues long. Germline assignment: CDR1 SGHDN and CDR2 FVKESK. CDR3 residues: CAGSPPRVGSSGNTIYF. CDR3 sequence (DNA): TGTGCCGGCAGCCCGCCTCGGGTGGGGAGCTCTGGAAACACCATATATTTT.

As for this clonotype: A much more abundant neighbour one base away suggests this may be a read error. This chain connects TRBV5-5 to TRBJ1-2; 7 bases are shared with TRBD1. This CDR3 is 13 amino acids long. The V gene end was trimmed by 0 bases and the J gene end by 8 bases; junction bases not matched to a gene: 4. Germline lookup yields CDR1 SGHKS and CDR2 YYEKEE (reference sequence). The CDR3 here is CASSLEGAWGYTF. The DNA of the CDR3 is TGTGCCAGCAGCTTGGAGGGGGCCTGGGGCTACACCTTC.

This clonotype was detected ten times or more. The chain is built from TRBV7-3 and TRBJ2-5; no reliable D call. The V end was cut by 5 bases, the J end by 9 bases, with 16 bases between. This CDR3 is built from 13 residues. Per the germline V gene, CDR1 is SGHTA and CDR2 is FQGTGA. The DNA for the CDR3 is TGTGCCAGCAGCCCAGTCCAGAGTGGGGCCCAGTACTTC. This gives the protein CASSPVQSGAQYF.

This clonotype was observed many times. The genes are TRBV7-6 and TRBJ2-7; D is unresolved. Germline V gene sequence: CDR1 SGHVS, CDR2 FNYEAQ. V gave up 5 bases and J gave up 3 bases, with 14 bases separating them. This CDR3 contains 14 residues. The DNA for the CDR3 is TGTGCCAGCAGCCCTTCGGGCCTACTCTACGAGCAGTACTTC. This codes for CASSPSGLLYEQYF.

This clonotype was observed at least ten times. The chain joins TRBV30 to TRBJ1-4, with a possible D match to TRBD1 (5 bases). Germline loops: CDR1 GTSNPN, CDR2 SVGIG (reference sequence). Trimming cost V 7 bases and J 8 bases, with 11 bases left between them. CDR3 length equals 11 residues. CDR3: CALSYREKLFF. CDR3 coding DNA: TGTGCCTTAAGTTACAGGGAAAAACTGTTTTTT.

This clonotype has at least ten counts. The chain joins TRBV12-3 or TRBV12-4 to TRBJ1-4; TRBD1 matches at 10 bases. The CDR3 loop spans 17 amino acids. After removal of 4 bases from V and 1 base from J, the junction contained 6 bases not matched to a gene. The CDR3 nucleotides are TGTGCCAGCAGTTCCCGGGACAGGGGACGAACTAATGAAAAACTGTTTTTT. Translated: CASSSRDRGRTNEKLFF.

The chain joins TRBV27 to TRBJ2-6; TRBD2 agrees at 8 bases. J lost 0 bases, V lost 8 bases, and 6 bases had no gene match. Germline-derived CDR1 and CDR2 are MNHEY and SMNVEV (reference sequence). CDR3 length: 16 amino acids. CDR3 in DNA: TGTGCCAGCGGTTCGGCGGGGGGCTCTGGGGCCAACGTCCTGACTTTC. Translated: CASGSAGGSGANVLTF. The full variable domain, its missing parts supplied by reference TRBV27 and TRBJ2-6, is EAQVTQNPRYLITVTGKKLTVTCSQNMNHEYMSWYRQDPGLGLRQIYYSMNVEVTDKGDVPEGYKVSRKEKRNFPLILESPSPNQTSLYFCASGSAGGSGANVLTFGAGSRLTVL.

This clonotype showed up many times. The V and J genes are TRBV9 and TRBJ2-3; 12 bases line up with TRBD2. The CDR3 is 16 amino acids. The trim removed 0 bases at V and 5 bases at J, leaving 4 bases unmatched. Germline V gene data show CDR1 as SGDLS and CDR2 as YYNGEE. The CDR3 protein is CASSVGLAGGEDTQYF. CDR3 in DNA: TGTGCCAGCAGCGTAGGCCTAGCGGGAGGGGAAGATACGCAGTATTTT. The full variable domain, rest sourced from reference TRBV9 and TRBJ2-3, is DSGVTQTPKHLITATGQRVTLRCSPRSGDLSVYWYQQSLDQGLQFLIQYYNGEERAKGNILERFSAQQFPDLHSELNLSSLELGDSALYFCASSVGLAGGEDTQYFGPGTRLTVL.

For this clonotype: This may arise from a read error, as a much more abundant clone is one base away. In DNA form, the CDR3 reads TGTGCCAGCGGCCCAGCGAGGGTCGGCAATGAGCAGTTCTTC. Its protein product is CASGPARVGNEQFF. The rearrangement uses TRBV11-1 and TRBJ2-1; a weak D match, TRBD2 (5 bases). CDR3 size: 14 residues. Germline-derived CDR1 and CDR2 are SGHAT and FQDESV (reference sequence). The germline V and J ends were trimmed by 8 bases and 6 bases, with 17 bases remaining between them.

The chain couples TRBV6-6 to TRBJ1-4, with D unclear. The CDR3 contains 14 residues. Trimming shortened V by 4 bases and J by 4 bases, and 10 bases separated the two germline ends. Germline CDR1 reads MNHNY; CDR2 reads SVGAGI (reference sequence). CDR3 amino acids: CASSFRAINEKLFF. In nucleotides, the CDR3 is TGTGCCAGCAGTTTTCGGGCGATTAATGAAAAACTGTTTTTT.

This clonotype was detected many times. This rearrangement joins TRBV7-9 to TRBJ1-3; 7 nucleotides agree with TRBD1. V was pared by 6 bases and J by 5 bases, with 4 bases of the junction left unmatched. Germline loops: CDR1 SEHNR, CDR2 FQNEAQ (reference sequence). The CDR3 runs 13 residues. The CDR3 coding sequence is TGTGCCAGCAGTCTGACAGGGAGAAACACCATATATTTT. Protein sequence: CASSLTGRNTIYF.

At least ten counts were recorded for this clonotype. This chain links TRBV2 with TRBJ2-7; D might be TRBD2 (5 bases). Germline-derived CDR1 and CDR2 are SNHLY and FYNNEI. The V end was cut by 7 bases, the J end by 5 bases, with 12 bases between. The CDR3 is made up of 12 amino acids. This CDR3 reads CASKESGHEQYF. For the CDR3, the DNA is TGTGCCAGCAAAGAAAGCGGCCACGAGCAGTACTTC.

This clonotype came up many times. This CDR3 is CASSIAGSNQPQHF. CDR3 nucleotide sequence: TGTGCCAGCAGTATAGCTGGGAGCAATCAGCCCCAGCATTTT. The V call is TRBV6-5, the J call TRBJ1-5; D remains unclear. Trimming shortened V by 5 bases and J by 1 base, and 9 bases separated the two germline ends. From germline, CDR1 is MNHEY and CDR2 SVGAGI. The CDR3 has 14 residues.

In the case of this clonotype: Its ends do not fully match the called genes, so a read error is possible. J is TRBJ1-5 and V is TRBV5-8; D is uncertain. The CDR3 is 15 residues long. Germline V gives CDR1 SGHTS, CDR2 YDEGEE. The CDR3 region has the DNA TGTGCCGGCAGCTTGGGAGGGATTAGCAATCAGCCCCAGCATTTT. Protein: CAGSLGGISNQPQHF.